This T cell receptor beta chain appears in the sequencing data of a study of blood T cell repertoires in COVID-19. The data were produced by immunoSEQ multiplex PCR, yet TCRdb's version contains in-frame clones alone and is incomplete. Here the sample spans hundreds of thousands of clones, 75% to 90% being singletons. This CDR3 is 16 amino acids long. Germline V gene sequence: CDR1 KGHDR, CDR2 SFDVKD. J lost 4 bases, V lost 4 bases, and 7 bases had no gene match. V and J are TRBV24-1 and TRBJ2-1; 9 positions match TRBD2. The sequence was collected from a woman in her 30s who had recovered from COVID-19. The sample comprised PBMCs or T cells enriched from blood (not recorded which). CDR3 residues: CATSDLTSGLYNEQFF. CDR3 coding DNA: TGTGCCACCAGTGACCTGACTAGCGGCCTATACAATGAGCAGTTCTTC.